What follows is one T cell receptor beta chain and its context. The record originates from a study of control samples from healthy donors and cancer patients. The CDR3 is 13 residues long. V was cut by 4 bases and J by 4 bases, with 12 bases left in between. CDR1 is SGHKS and CDR2 is YYEKEE in the germline V gene (reference sequence). Only in-frame clones appear in the TCRdb table, and some are missing; sequencing was by immunoSEQ multiplex PCR. The table includes approximately 150,000 clones, 88% detected once. The V and J genes are TRBV5-5 and TRBJ2-7; D not certain. The sequence came from a man aged 18 to 30 in good health. Sequenced material: blood. In DNA form, the CDR3 reads TGTGCCAGCAGCGTCCTAATCGGGTACGAGCAGTACTTC. It codes for CASSVLIGYEQYF.